What follows are 14 T cell receptor beta chains derived from one specimen sequenced in a study of shared clonotypes between healthy human individuals (dated by TCRdb to the early 2020s). CD8 naive samples were CD45RO-negative cells positively selected for CCR7, giving a CD45RA+CCR7+ population that excluded TemRA cells. Receptor libraries were prepared by the immunoSEQ multiplex PCR assay. TCRdb mirrors the immuneACCESS table, restricted to in-frame sequences. Some clones are absent from its copies; in checked studies, under half trace to an unresolved V gene, and the reason for the others is unknown. The sample includes about 2 million clones, with less than 95% observed a single time. The ten largest clones add up to more than 0.95% of the sample. What was sequenced was naive CD8+ T cells sorted from blood. The sample's cell subset or site label is to be understood as: CD45RA+CCR7+. The origin of the receptors is a man younger than 35 in good health.

With regard to this clone: Other DNA sequences in this specimen translate into the identical CDR3. This chain connects TRBV4-2 to TRBJ2-1; D is perhaps TRBD1 or TRBD2 (7 bases each). Trimming took off 4 bases at V and 8 bases at J, with 12 bases between the two ends. Germline V CDR1 and CDR2: LGHNA, YNFKEQ. This CDR3 has 13 amino acids. The CDR3 region is CASSLAGGDEQFF. The CDR3 DNA is TGTGCCAGCAGCCTCGCAGGGGGGGATGAGCAGTTCTTC.

The rearrangement uses TRBV7-9 and TRBJ2-7; D possibly matches TRBD1 or TRBD2 (5 bases each). This CDR3 region has 16 residues. Germline V lookup: CDR1 SEHNR, CDR2 FQNEAQ (reference sequence). Trimming removed 6 bases at V and 2 bases at J, with 20 bases between. In DNA form, the CDR3 reads TGTGCCAGCAGTCCACCACCCGGGACGGTTACCTACGAGCAGTACTTC. Protein: CASSPPPGTVTYEQYF.

The chain carries TRBV19 and TRBJ2-7, with 10 bases lining up with TRBD2. CDR1 LNHDA and CDR2 SQIVND come from the germline V gene (reference sequence). The CDR3 is 15 amino acids. After removal of 7 bases from V and 2 bases from J, the junction contained 8 bases not matched to a gene. CDR3 bases: TGTGCCAGTACCCCAGGGACTAGCGAGACCTACGAGCAGTACTTC. Protein product: CASTPGTSETYEQYF.

The chain uses TRBV29-1 and TRBJ2-7; D is uncertain. The CDR3 spans 19 residues. Per germline, CDR1 SQVTM and CDR2 ANQGSEA. V lost 6 bases and J lost 4, with 34 bases in between. CDR3 sequence (DNA): TGCAGCGTGACGGTCGATCGGGTTGGCTCGAGCGTGCCCGATTACGAGCAGTACTTC. It encodes CSVTVDRVGSSVPDYEQYF.

The V call is TRBV30, the J call TRBJ1-3; D possibly corresponds to TRBD1 (6 bases). The germline V gene encodes CDR1 GTSNPN and CDR2 SVGIG (reference sequence). Trimming left V 3 bases short and J 4 bases short, with 16 bases between. There are 15 residues in the CDR3. CDR3 sequence reads: CAWSPAGQVGNTIYF. As DNA, the CDR3 is TGTGCCTGGAGCCCAGCGGGACAAGTGGGAAACACCATATATTTT.

The CDR3 here is CAIKDRGGDEQYF. CDR3 sequence (DNA): TGTGCCATCAAGGACAGGGGTGGTGACGAGCAGTACTTC. V gene TRBV10-3 combines with J gene TRBJ2-7, with 9 bases identical to TRBD1. Germline V gene data show CDR1 as ENHRY and CDR2 as SYGVKD. With V trimmed by 7 bases and J by 5 bases, 6 bases remained unmatched. The CDR3 loop spans 13 amino acids.

The V and J genes are TRBV6-1 and TRBJ1-1; D remains ambiguous. This CDR3 spans 12 amino acids. Trimming left V 2 bases short and J 8 bases short, with 9 bases between. Germline V gene data show CDR1 as MNHNS and CDR2 as SASEGT. CDR3 in amino acids: CASSEFVGEAFF. In nucleotides, the CDR3 is TGTGCCAGCAGTGAATTTGTAGGAGAAGCTTTCTTT.

The chain joins TRBV28 to TRBJ1-5; D is uncertain. Per the germline V gene, CDR1 is MDHEN and CDR2 is SYDVKM. The CDR3 is 14 residues long. V shed 2 bases and J shed 0 bases, with 5 bases lying between them. The CDR3 DNA reads TGTGCCAGCAGTTTACGGAATAGCAATCAGCCCCAGCATTTT. Its translation is CASSLRNSNQPQHF. Combining the CDR3 with reference TRBV28 and TRBJ1-5 gives the whole variable domain DVKVTQSSRYLVKRTGEKVFLECVQDMDHENMFWYRQDPGLGLRLIYFSYDVKMKEKGDIPEGYSVSREKKERFSLILESASTNQTSMYLCASSLRNSNQPQHFGDGTRLSIL.

The V gene is TRBV11-2, the J gene TRBJ2-7; no firm D call. CDR3 size: 11 residues. The germline V and J ends were trimmed by 3 bases and 7 bases, with 7 bases remaining between them. CDR1 and CDR2 from the germline V gene are SGHAT and FQNNGV. This chain's CDR3 is CASSFVREQYF. The CDR3 DNA reads TGTGCCAGCAGCTTTGTCCGGGAGCAGTACTTC. Drawing the rest from reference TRBV11-2 and TRBJ2-7, the complete variable domain is EAGVAQSPRYKIIEKRQSVAFWCNPISGHATLYWYQQILGQGPKLLIQFQNNGVVDDSQLPKDRFSAERLKGVDSTLKIQPAKLEDSAVYLCASSFVREQYFGPGTRLTVT.

The rearrangement links TRBV7-8 to TRBJ2-3, with D unclear. Trimming removed 1 base at V and 2 bases at J, with 7 bases between. Germline lookup yields CDR1 SGHVS and CDR2 FQNEAQ. The CDR3 has 14 amino acids. The CDR3 region is CASSLVVPTDTQYF. The CDR3 bases are TGTGCCAGCAGCTTAGTGGTCCCCACAGATACGCAGTATTTT. The variable domain in full, with the rest retrieved from reference TRBV7-8 and TRBJ2-3, is GAGVSQSPRYKVAKRGQDVALRCDPISGHVSLFWYQQALGQGPEFLTYFQNEAQLDKSGLPSDRFFAERPEGSVSTLKIQRTQQEDSAVYLCASSLVVPTDTQYFGPGTRLTVL.

This clone was counted once. The chain combines TRBV18 with TRBJ1-6; D unclear. Germline CDR1 is KGHSH and CDR2 is LQKENI. The V gene lost 0 bases and the J gene lost 10 bases, with 13 bases spanning the gap. The CDR3 consists of 15 residues. CDR3 coding DNA: TGTGCCAGCTCACCACCCGGACCGGGAGGCTCACCCCTCCACTTT. Translation gives CASSPPGPGGSPLHF.

The chain recombines TRBV9 with TRBJ2-1; 10 bases align to TRBD2. CDR3 length: 17 residues. Trimming removed 2 bases from V and 8 bases from J; junction bases left unmatched: 13. Per the germline V gene, CDR1 is SGDLS and CDR2 is YYNGEE. CDR3 residues: CASSVAKLAGGGDEQFF. For the CDR3, the DNA is TGTGCCAGCAGCGTGGCTAAGTTAGCGGGAGGTGGGGATGAGCAGTTCTTC.

This clone has just one count. The chain has TRBV4-1 and TRBJ2-7; D remains ambiguous. There are 15 residues in the CDR3. Germline V gene data show CDR1 as MGHRA and CDR2 as YSYEKL. V was cut by 3 bases and J by 6 bases, with 18 bases left in between. CDR3 in amino acids: CASSQAVVVGSEQYF. The CDR3 bases are TGCGCCAGCAGCCAGGCTGTCGTGGTGGGATCCGAGCAGTACTTC.

The V call is TRBV12-2, the J call TRBJ2-7; the listed D gene, TRBD1, was not tested against the DNA. TRBV12-2 is described as a pseudogene. This CDR3 is 16 amino acids long. The CDR3 loop is CASRLGTGRRSYEQYF. CDR3 in DNA: TGTGCAAGTCGCTTAGGAACAGGGCGTCGTTCCTACGAGCAGTACTTC.